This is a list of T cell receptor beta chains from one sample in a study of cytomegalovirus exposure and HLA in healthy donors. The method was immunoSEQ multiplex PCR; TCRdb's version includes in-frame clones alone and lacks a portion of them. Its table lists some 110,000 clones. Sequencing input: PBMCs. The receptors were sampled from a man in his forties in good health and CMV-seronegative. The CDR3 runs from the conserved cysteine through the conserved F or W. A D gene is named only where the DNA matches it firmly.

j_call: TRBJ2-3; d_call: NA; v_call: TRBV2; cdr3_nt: TGTGCCAGCGGGGGGACTAGCACAGATACGCAGTATTTT; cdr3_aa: CASGGTSTDTQYF
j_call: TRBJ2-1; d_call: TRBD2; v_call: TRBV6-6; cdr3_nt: TGTGCCAGCAGGTCCGGGACTAGCGGGAGAAATGAGCAGTTCTTC; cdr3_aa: CASRSGTSGRNEQFF
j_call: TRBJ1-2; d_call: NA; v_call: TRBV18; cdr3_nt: TGTGCCAGCTCACCTGATAGTAACTATGGCTACACCTTC; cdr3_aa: CASSPDSNYGYTF
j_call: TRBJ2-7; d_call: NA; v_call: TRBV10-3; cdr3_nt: TGTGCCATCAGTCTCAGGGCCCACTCCTACGAGCAGTACTTC; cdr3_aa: CAISLRAHSYEQYF
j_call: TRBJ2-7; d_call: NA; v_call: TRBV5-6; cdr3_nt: TGTGCCAGCAGCTTGAACCTTAGGGGCGGCACCTACGAGCAGTACTTC; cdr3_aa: CASSLNLRGGTYEQYF
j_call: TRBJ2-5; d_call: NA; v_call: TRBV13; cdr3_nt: TGTGCCAGCAGCATCGCCCCCGGCAGGCTAGATCAGGGAACCCAGTACTTC; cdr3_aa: CASSIAPGRLDQGTQYF
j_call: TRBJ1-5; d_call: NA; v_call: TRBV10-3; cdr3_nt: TGTGCCATCAGTGAGTCGGCAGGACCAGGGAACGGGGGTCAGCCCCAGCATTTT; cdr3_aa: CAISESAGPGNGGQPQHF
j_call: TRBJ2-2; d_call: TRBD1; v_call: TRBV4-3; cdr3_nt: TGCGCCAGCAGCCAAGATCCAATGAGCTTACAGGGGCCCGGGGAGCTGTTTTTT; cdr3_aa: CASSQDPMSLQGPGELFF
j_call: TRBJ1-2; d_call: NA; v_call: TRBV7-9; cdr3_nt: TGTGCCAGCAGCGGGAGGACCAACTATGGCTACACCTTC; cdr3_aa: CASSGRTNYGYTF
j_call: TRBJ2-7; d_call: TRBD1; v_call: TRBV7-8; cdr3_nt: TGTGCCAGCAGCTCAGCCGGGACAGGTCTTTCGGAGCAGTACTTC; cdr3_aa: CASSSAGTGLSEQYF
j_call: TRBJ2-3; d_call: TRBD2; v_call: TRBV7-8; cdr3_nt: TGTGCCAGCAGCTTTTTGCGGGAGTGGGATACGCAGTATTTT; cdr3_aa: CASSFLREWDTQYF
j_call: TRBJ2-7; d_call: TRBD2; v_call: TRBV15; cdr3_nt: TGTGCCACCAGCAAAGAGTTTACTAGCGGTACAGGCGAGCAGTACTTC; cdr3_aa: CATSKEFTSGTGEQYF
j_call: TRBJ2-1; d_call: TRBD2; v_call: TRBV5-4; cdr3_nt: TGTGCCAGCAGCTTGATTCTAGCGGCTACGAGGTACAATGAGCAGTTCTTC; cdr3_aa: CASSLILAATRYNEQFF
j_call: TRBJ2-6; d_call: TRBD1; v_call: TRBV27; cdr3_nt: TGTGCCAGCAGTTCGGGACAGGGGGGCACTGGGGCCAACGTCCTGACTTTC; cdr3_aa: CASSSGQGGTGANVLTF
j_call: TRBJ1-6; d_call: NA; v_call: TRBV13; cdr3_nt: TGTGCCAGCAGCTTAGGCCGCGACTGGAGGAATTCACCCCTCCACTTT; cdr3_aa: CASSLGRDWRNSPLHF
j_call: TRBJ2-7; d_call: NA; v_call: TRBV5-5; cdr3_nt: TGTGCCAGCAGCTTGGGGCAGGGGTTCGCCTACGAGCAGTACTTC; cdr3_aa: CASSLGQGFAYEQYF
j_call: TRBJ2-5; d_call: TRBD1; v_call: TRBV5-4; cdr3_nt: TGTGCCAGCAGCTTGCCCGGGACAGGCAAGAGGCAAGAGACCCAGTACTTC; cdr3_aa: CASSLPGTGKRQETQYF
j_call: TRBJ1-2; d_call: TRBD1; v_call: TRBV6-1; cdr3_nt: TGTGCCAGCAGTGAGCCCGTCGAACAGGGGATATATGGCTACACCTTC; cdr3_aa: CASSEPVEQGIYGYTF
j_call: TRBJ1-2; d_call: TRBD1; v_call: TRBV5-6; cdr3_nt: TGTGCCAGCAGCTTGGAGGACAGGGTCGACTATGGCTACACCTTC; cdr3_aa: CASSLEDRVDYGYTF
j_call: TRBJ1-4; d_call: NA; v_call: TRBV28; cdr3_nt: TGTGCCAGCAGTTTGTCAGGGGATGAAAAACTGTTTTTT; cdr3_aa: CASSLSGDEKLFF
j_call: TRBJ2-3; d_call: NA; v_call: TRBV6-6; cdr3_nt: TGTGCCAGCAGATCCCAGACTATAACAGATACGCAGTATTTT; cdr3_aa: CASRSQTITDTQYF
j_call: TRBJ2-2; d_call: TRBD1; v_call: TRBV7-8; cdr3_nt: TGTGCCAGCAGCCCTAGCCCAGACAGGGCGGGCACCGGGGAGCTGTTTTTT; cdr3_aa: CASSPSPDRAGTGELFF
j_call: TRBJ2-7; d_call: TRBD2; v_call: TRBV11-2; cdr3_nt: TGTGCCAGCAGCTTAGGTGGGACTAGCGGGATAATCTACGAGCAGTACTTC; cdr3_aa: CASSLGGTSGIIYEQYF
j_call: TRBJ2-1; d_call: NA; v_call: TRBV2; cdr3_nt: TGTGCCAGCAGTGAGTACCCTAACAATGAGCAGTTCTTC; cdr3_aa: CASSEYPNNEQFF
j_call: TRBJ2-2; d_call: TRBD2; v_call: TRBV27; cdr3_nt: TGTGCCAGCAGGGTGGGACTAGCGGGAACGAACACCGGGGAGCTGTTTTTT; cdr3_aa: CASRVGLAGTNTGELFF